This T cell receptor (beta chain) was found in a study of shared clonotypes between healthy human individuals. PCR replicates performed on unsorted PBMC used roughly 300 ng DNA, tens of thousands of T cell genomes. Assay used: immunoSEQ multiplex PCR; TCRdb lists only in-frame clones, some missing. The sample lists hundreds of thousands of clones; less than 80% were seen once. Within Nashville, Tennessee resided all donors, each a Caucasian adult. In unsorted samples, genomic DNA was obtained using approximately 100 million PBMCs. The germline gives CDR1 SGHRS, CDR2 YFSETQ. This CDR3 region has 15 residues. V lost 3 bases and J lost 5, with 17 bases in between.

The chain has TRBV5-1 and TRBJ2-5; D is unresolved. The source is a woman between 40 and 50 years old in good health. Some clones in this sample may be carry-over from other donors' samples. The sample consisted of PBMCs. In DNA form, the CDR3 reads TGCGCCAGCAGCTCTATCTCAGGAGCCGGGGAGACCCAGTACTTC. Encoded protein: CASSSISGAGETQYF.